Listed here are 16 T cell receptor beta chains from one sample, sequenced in a study of high-grade serous ovarian cancer treatment subgroups. Repertoires were generated with immunoSEQ multiplex PCR, while TCRdb's copy carries only in-frame clones and drops some. The sample has around 6,100 clones; 79% are singletons. Tumor tissue was taken before any definitive surgery or chemotherapy was given. Sequenced input: tumor tissue. All receptors come from a human donor with high-grade serous ovarian cancer.

This clone was detected a few times. The chain employs TRBV5-1 and TRBJ1-4; 8 bases fit TRBD1. The V gene end was trimmed by 0 bases and the J gene end by 8 bases; junction bases not matched to a gene: 6. Germline CDR1 is SGHRS and CDR2 is YFSETQ. This CDR3 has 15 amino acids. For the CDR3, the DNA is TGCGCCAGCAGCTTGGGCCAGGGGGCGCGAGAAAAACTGTTTTTT. It is translated as CASSLGQGAREKLFF. Drawing the rest from reference TRBV5-1 and TRBJ1-4, the complete variable domain is KAGVTQTPRYLIKTRGQQVTLSCSPISGHRSVSWYQQTPGQGLQFLFEYFSETQRNKGNFPGRFSGRQFSNSRSEMNVSTLELGDSALYLCASSLGQGAREKLFFGSGTQLSVL.

This chain links TRBV7-3 with TRBJ2-7, with 7 nucleotides matching TRBD2. Trimming took 6 bases from V and 0 from J; bases not matched to a gene: 14. Germline V CDR1 and CDR2: SGHTA, FQGTGA. This CDR3 has 17 residues. The DNA of the CDR3 is TGTGCCAGCAGACGGGGCCTAGCGGCAAGTCGCTCCTACGAGCAGTACTTC. Amino acids: CASRRGLAASRSYEQYF.

V and J are TRBV28 and TRBJ1-1; maybe TRBD1 (5 bases). CDR1 and CDR2 from the germline V gene are MDHEN and SYDVKM. The V end was cut by 9 bases, the J end by 7 bases, with 9 bases between. CDR3 length equals 10 residues. The CDR3 is CASRRGEAFF. In DNA, the CDR3 is TGTGCCAGTAGAAGGGGTGAAGCTTTCTTT.

This chain connects TRBV7-9 to TRBJ2-1; D might be TRBD2 (5 bases). Trimming removed 4 bases at V and 5 bases at J, with 9 bases between. The CDR3 length is 13 residues. Germline CDR1 is SEHNR and CDR2 is FQNEAQ (reference sequence). For the CDR3, the DNA is TGTGCCAGCAGCTCCGGGATACACAATGAGCAGTTCTTC. This encodes CASSSGIHNEQFF.

The rearrangement uses TRBV11-2 and TRBJ2-5; 7 positions match TRBD2. The CDR3 runs 15 residues. J lost 1 base, V lost 3 bases, and 5 bases had no gene match. Germline V CDR1 and CDR2: SGHAT, FQNNGV. CDR3 bases: TGTGCCAGCAGCTTGGGGGGGGGATCCCAAGAGACCCAGTACTTC. As protein: CASSLGGGSQETQYF.

The chain uses TRBV5-4 and TRBJ2-2; TRBD1 matches 7 bases. Per the germline V gene, CDR1 is SGHNT and CDR2 is YYREEE (reference sequence). This CDR3 contains 15 residues. The V and J ends lost 0 bases and 5 bases, in that order; junction bases with no gene match: 4. This CDR3 is CASSLDGRGTGELFF. The CDR3, as DNA: TGTGCCAGCAGCTTGGATGGCAGGGGGACCGGGGAGCTGTTTTTT.

The V gene is TRBV10-3, the J gene TRBJ1-3, with 9 bases matching TRBD1. The junction had 7 bases not matched to a gene; V was cut back by 3 bases and J by 1 base. CDR1 and CDR2 (germline): ENHRY, SYGVKD. The CDR3 sequence is 17 residues long. CDR3 residues: CAISDRDRDPSGNTIYF. The CDR3, as DNA: TGTGCCATCAGTGACCGGGACAGGGATCCTTCTGGAAACACCATATATTTT.

V usage is TRBV19 and J usage is TRBJ2-7, with 8 bases that match TRBD1. This CDR3 contains 15 residues. Germline-derived CDR1 and CDR2 are LNHDA and SQIVND (reference sequence). V was clipped by 3 bases and J by 2 bases; unmatched bases: 6. CDR3 DNA sequence: TGTGCCAGTAGTATGGGCGGGACAGGTCCCTACGAGCAGTACTTC. Protein product: CASSMGGTGPYEQYF.

V gene TRBV7-2 combines with J gene TRBJ2-3; D may be TRBD2 (6 bases). V lost 5 bases and J lost 8, with 17 bases in between. The CDR3 runs 14 residues. Germline loops: CDR1 SGHTA, CDR2 FQGNSA. CDR3 nucleotides: TGTGCCAGCAGCCCCCGGGACTCGGGCCCTACGCAGTATTTT. This gives the protein CASSPRDSGPTQYF.

The J gene is TRBJ2-2, the V gene TRBV5-1; no reliable D call. This CDR3 spans 12 amino acids. V lost 2 bases, J lost 6 bases, and 5 bases lay in between. Germline CDR1 SGHRS, CDR2 YFSETQ. This CDR3 is CASSFPSGELFF. The CDR3 DNA follows: TGCGCCAGCAGCTTCCCTTCCGGGGAGCTGTTTTTT.

This rearrangement joins TRBV5-6 to TRBJ2-3, with TRBD2 matching over 7 bases. The trim removed 1 base at V and 2 bases at J, leaving 7 bases unmatched. CDR3 size: 16 residues. Germline values: CDR1 SGHDT, CDR2 YYEEEE. The CDR3 bases are TGTGCCAGCAGCTTGTATGGGAGCGGGGCCACAGATACGCAGTATTTT. Protein sequence: CASSLYGSGATDTQYF.

Only a few counts were recorded for this clone. The chain links TRBV27 to TRBJ2-7; TRBD1 matches at 7 bases. The length of the CDR3 is 16 residues. The trim removed 5 bases at V and 3 bases at J, leaving 13 bases unmatched. Germline V lookup: CDR1 MNHEY, CDR2 SMNVEV (reference sequence). CDR3 in DNA: TGTGCCAGCAGTCCAATCCGGACAGGCTACAACTACGAGCAGTACTTC. It codes for CASSPIRTGYNYEQYF.

This chain joins TRBV11-2 and TRBJ2-1, with D possibly TRBD2 on 5 matching bases. The length of the CDR3 is 13 residues. Trimming stripped 5 bases from V and 2 bases from J, with 7 bases between. From germline, CDR1 is SGHAT and CDR2 FQNNGV. In DNA, the CDR3 is TGTGCCAGCAGCCCGAGGGCCTACAATGAGCAGTTCTTC. It is translated as CASSPRAYNEQFF.

The V gene is TRBV5-6, the J gene TRBJ2-3, with 9 bases fitting TRBD2. Trimming at V came to 0 bases and at J to 7 bases, leaving 12 bases not matched to a gene. Germline assignment: CDR1 SGHDT and CDR2 YYEEEE. The CDR3 runs to 17 residues. CDR3 nucleotides: TGTGCCAGCAGCTTGGGTCCGGGACTAGCCCAAGGGCATACGCAGTATTTT. It is translated as CASSLGPGLAQGHTQYF.

V is TRBV5-1 and J is TRBJ2-2; D gene unclear. Trimming stripped 1 base from V and 1 base from J, with 11 bases between. This CDR3 has 16 residues. Germline V gene sequence: CDR1 SGHRS, CDR2 YFSETQ. The CDR3 loop is CASSLMGNGNTGELFF. The CDR3 DNA is TGCGCCAGCAGCTTGATGGGGAATGGGAACACCGGGGAGCTGTTTTTT.

The J gene is TRBJ2-1, the V gene TRBV9; TRBD2 aligns across 10 bases. The CDR3 has 17 amino acids. Germline CDR1 SGDLS, CDR2 YYNGEE. With V trimmed by 0 bases and J by 9 bases, 12 bases remained unmatched. The chain's CDR3 is CASSVGGASGSDGEQFF. The CDR3, as DNA: TGTGCCAGCAGCGTAGGTGGGGCTAGCGGGAGTGATGGTGAGCAGTTCTTC.